Listed here are 26 T cell receptor beta chains from one sample, sequenced in a study of response to subunit inactivated influenza vaccine. TCRdb re-called the RT-PCR reads through MiXCR, storing one row per CDR3 protein. Of around 570,000 distinct CDR3 sequences listed, approximately 10% are singletons. This sample was also put to use in a study of T cells expressing NK-cell markers. That source adds: The authors generated TCR beta cDNA through 5'RACE template switching with UMIs.

The specimen was PBMCs from blood, collected on the day of vaccination. Receptors originate from a man aged 45-65 years who received an inactivated influenza vaccine.

Regarding this clonotype: Lacking the conserved final phenylalanine or tryptophan, this CDR3 likely reflects a read error. This chain links TRBV7-9 with TRBJ2-1, with 12 bases that match TRBD2. Germline V lookup: CDR1 SEHNR, CDR2 FQNEAQ (reference sequence). The CDR3 consists of 16 residues. J gave up 9 bases and V 2 bases, and 8 bases lay outside the gene matches. For the CDR3, the DNA is TGTGCCAGCAGCTTACCTAGCGGGAGGGCCGGGGGTGAGCAGTTCTCC. Translation: CASSLPSGRAGGEQFS.

This clonotype showed up just a few times. V and J are TRBV10-1 and TRBJ2-7; no definite D call. The CDR3 is 13 amino acids. Germline V CDR1 and CDR2: WNHNN, SYGVQD (reference sequence). Trimming cost V 0 bases and J 3 bases, with 6 bases left between them. The CDR3 DNA reads as TGCGCCAGCAGTGAGTCTCGAAGCTACGAGCAGTACTTC. Translating it yields CASSESRSYEQYF.

This clonotype occurred many times. The V gene is TRBV5-1, the J gene TRBJ2-2; perhaps TRBD2 as D (6 bases). Germline V gene sequence: CDR1 SGHRS, CDR2 YFSETQ. CDR3 length equals 12 residues. V lost 4 bases to trimming and J lost 6 bases, with 7 bases between them. Written as DNA, the CDR3 is TGCGCCAGCAGCCCGGGAGCCGGGGAGCTGTTTTTT. Translating gives CASSPGAGELFF.

The V gene is TRBV28, the J gene TRBJ2-7, with TRBD2 matching over 9 bases. The CDR3 sequence is 16 residues long. V lost 3 bases, J lost 3 bases, and 9 bases stayed unmatched. CDR1 is MDHEN and CDR2 is SYDVKM in the germline V gene. CDR3 in amino acids: CASSLAGASGIYEQYF. DNA of the CDR3: TGTGCCAGCAGTTTGGCGGGGGCTAGCGGGATCTACGAGCAGTACTTC.

This clonotype was recorded a few times. The chain joins TRBV6-5 to TRBJ1-3; D might be TRBD1 (5 bases). V lost 4 bases to trimming and J lost 0 bases, with 13 bases between them. The V gene's germline CDR1 is MNHEY and CDR2 SVGAGI. This CDR3 region has 16 residues. In DNA, the CDR3 is TGTGCCAGCAGTTTCTCGACAGCTCTCTCTGGAAACACCATATATTTT. Translating it yields CASSFSTALSGNTIYF.

This clonotype appeared a few times. The V call is TRBV4-1, the J call TRBJ2-7; the match to TRBD1 covers 7 bases. The CDR3 runs to 16 residues. Germline V gives CDR1 MGHRA, CDR2 YSYEKL. The V and J ends lost 4 bases and 0 bases, in that order; junction bases with no gene match: 9. The CDR3 sequence: CASSRGDSPFSYEQYF. Written as DNA, the CDR3 is TGCGCCAGCAGCCGAGGGGACAGTCCCTTCTCCTACGAGCAGTACTTC.

CDR3 residues: CASSQDVSGKETQYF. The CDR3 DNA reads TGCGCCAGCAGCCAAGATGTGTCAGGGAAAGAGACCCAGTACTTC. J is TRBJ2-5 and V is TRBV4-3, with D possibly being TRBD1 (5 bases). CDR1 is LGHNA and CDR2 is YSLEER in the germline V gene. The V gene lost 0 bases and the J gene lost 3 bases, with 11 bases spanning the gap. The CDR3 spans 15 residues.

This clonotype was detected only a few times. This CDR3 reads CASSWDRPNTGELFF. The CDR3 DNA follows: TGTGCCAGCAGCTGGGACAGACCGAACACCGGGGAGCTGTTTTTT. The chain uses TRBV5-5 and TRBJ2-2, with TRBD1 matching over 7 bases. Per the germline V gene, CDR1 is SGHKS and CDR2 is YYEKEE (reference sequence). This CDR3 region has 15 residues. The V and J ends lost 3 bases and 0 bases, in that order; junction bases with no gene match: 2.

This clonotype was counted between two and nine times. This rearrangement joins TRBV20-1 to TRBJ2-7, with TRBD2 matching over 15 bases. This CDR3 comprises 15 residues. V lost 4 bases to trimming and J lost 2 bases; unmatched junction nucleotides: 3. The germline CDR1 and CDR2 sequences are DFQATT and SNEGSKA (reference sequence). CDR3 sequence (DNA): TGCAGTGCTAAGGGACTAGCGGGGGGACCCTACGAGCAGTACTTC. It specifies CSAKGLAGGPYEQYF.

The genes are TRBV5-1 and TRBJ2-7; D is possibly TRBD2 (6 bases). The CDR3 is 13 residues long. V lost 4 bases and J lost 2, with 10 bases in between. The germline gives CDR1 SGHRS, CDR2 YFSETQ. The DNA of the CDR3 is TGCGCCAGCAGCGGGGGGACGACCTACGAGCAGTACTTC. It encodes CASSGGTTYEQYF.

This chain links TRBV18 with TRBJ1-5; 7 bases are a match to TRBD1. V trimming: 3 bases; J trimming: 8 bases; junction bases outside the gene matches: 4. The germline V gene encodes CDR1 KGHSH and CDR2 LQKENI. This CDR3 is 13 amino acids long. For the CDR3, the DNA is TGTGCCAGCTCACCTAGGGGGCTGGAGCCCCAGCATTTT. It yields the protein CASSPRGLEPQHF.

The genes are TRBV7-2 and TRBJ2-1; 7 nucleotides match TRBD1. The CDR3 loop spans 12 amino acids. J was trimmed by 8 bases and V by 5 bases; bases with no gene match: 3. Germline V CDR1 and CDR2: SGHTA, FQGNSA. For the CDR3, the DNA is TGTGCCAGCAGCCTAGGGACAGATGAGCAGTTCTTC. This codes for CASSLGTDEQFF.

This chain joins TRBV7-2 and TRBJ2-1; TRBD2 aligns across 8 bases. The V and J ends lost 9 bases and 8 bases, in that order; junction bases with no gene match: 9. The germline V gene has CDR1 SGHTA and CDR2 FQGNSA. This CDR3 is 13 amino acids long. The CDR3 spells CASKEREFDEQFF. Written as DNA, the CDR3 is TGTGCCAGTAAGGAGCGGGAGTTCGATGAGCAGTTCTTC.

The CDR3 DNA reads as TGTGCCAGCAGTTACACCGGGACTAGCGCCACGTCACGGGAGACCCAGTACTTC. Its translation: CASSYTGTSATSRETQYF. This sequence joins TRBV6-2 or TRBV6-3 and TRBJ2-5; 10 positions agree with TRBD2. With V trimmed by 2 bases and J by 5 bases, 14 bases remained unmatched. The CDR3 has 18 amino acids. The V gene's germline CDR1 is MNHEY and CDR2 SVGEGT.

V and J are TRBV11-2 and TRBJ2-2; 10 bases are shared with TRBD1. The V segment lost 5 bases and the J segment 4 bases; nucleotides outside the gene matches: 7. Germline CDR1 is SGHAT and CDR2 is FQNNGV. The CDR3 totals 16 residues. The chain's CDR3 is CASSADRGLGTGELFF. CDR3 nucleotide sequence: TGTGCCAGCAGCGCTGACAGGGGGCTAGGCACCGGGGAGCTGTTTTTT. Filled out from reference TRBV11-2 and TRBJ2-2, the complete variable domain reads EAGVAQSPRYKIIEKRQSVAFWCNPISGHATLYWYQQILGQGPKLLIQFQNNGVVDDSQLPKDRFSAERLKGVDSTLKIQPAKLEDSAVYLCASSADRGLGTGELFFGEGSRLTVL.

The chain couples TRBV9 to TRBJ2-3; TRBD2 agrees at 10 bases. The CDR3 has 18 residues. The germline V gene encodes CDR1 SGDLS and CDR2 YYNGEE. Trimming cost V 0 bases and J 0 bases; bases outside gene matches: 7. The CDR3 DNA reads TGTGCCAGCAGCGTAGGTCTAGCGGGGGCCCTTAGCACAGATACGCAGTATTTT. Protein sequence: CASSVGLAGALSTDTQYF. Combining the CDR3 with reference TRBV9 and TRBJ2-3 gives the whole variable domain DSGVTQTPKHLITATGQRVTLRCSPRSGDLSVYWYQQSLDQGLQFLIQYYNGEERAKGNILERFSAQQFPDLHSELNLSSLELGDSALYFCASSVGLAGALSTDTQYFGPGTRLTVL.

This clonotype was detected only a few times. The chain recombines TRBV20-1 with TRBJ1-4, with a weak D call TRBD1 (5 bases). This CDR3 is 14 amino acids long. Looked up from germline, CDR1 is DFQATT and CDR2 is SNEGSKA (reference sequence). Trimming pared 5 bases from V and 0 bases from J, leaving 10 bases between. Here the CDR3 DNA reads TGCAGTGCTCCCCGGGGGGCAACTAATGAAAAACTGTTTTTT. It is translated as CSAPRGATNEKLFF.

This chain joins TRBV11-2 and TRBJ2-3; D gene ambiguous. Deletions cut 5 bases from V and 3 bases from J, with 18 bases between. CDR3 length equals 16 residues. Germline V gene data show CDR1 as SGHAT and CDR2 as FQNNGV. The DNA of the CDR3 is TGTGCCAGCAGCACCTTACCGGGCTCCGGAACAGATACGCAGTATTTT. Its protein is CASSTLPGSGTDTQYF.

The V gene is TRBV28, the J gene TRBJ2-3, with D possibly TRBD2 on 5 matching bases. This CDR3 comprises 14 residues. Deletions cut 2 bases from V and 5 bases from J, with 11 bases between. CDR1 and CDR2 from the germline V gene are MDHEN and SYDVKM. The CDR3 loop reads CASSLRLARDTQYF. The CDR3 DNA is TGTGCCAGCAGTTTAAGGCTAGCTAGAGATACGCAGTATTTT.

This clonotype was detected only a few times. The chain combines TRBV3-1 with TRBJ2-7; 14 bases are a match to TRBD2. The CDR3 totals 16 residues. Germline values: CDR1 LGHDT, CDR2 YNNKEL (reference sequence). Losses at the gene ends were 4 bases for V and 3 bases for J; bases not matched to a gene: 5. DNA for the CDR3: TGTGCCAGCAGCCCACGACTAGCGGGAGGGAACTACGAGCAGTACTTC. This sequence encodes CASSPRLAGGNYEQYF.

This clonotype has a handful of counts. CDR3 residues: CASSYTLDEQYF. CDR3 nucleotide sequence: TGTGCCAGCAGCTATACTCTCGACGAGCAGTACTTC. This chain connects TRBV12-3 or TRBV12-4 to TRBJ2-7; D not resolved. V was shortened by 6 bases and J by 5 bases, with 11 bases between the two germline ends. The CDR3 spans 12 residues.

This clonotype has more than one count but fewer than ten. V and J are TRBV6-5 and TRBJ1-5; weak D call: TRBD1 (5 bases). Trimming took off 4 bases at V and 5 bases at J, with 15 bases between the two ends. This CDR3 comprises 15 residues. CDR1 MNHEY and CDR2 SVGAGI come from the germline V gene. The CDR3 DNA is TGTGCCAGCAGTTGGCTGGGGGTGCGGGATCAGCCCCAGCATTTT. Translating gives CASSWLGVRDQPQHF.

This clonotype showed up many times. The chain joins TRBV11-2 to TRBJ1-1, with D possibly matching TRBD1 (6 bases). V was pared by 4 bases and J by 1 base, with 13 bases between. CDR1 is SGHAT, CDR2 FQNNGV, per germline. The CDR3 contains 15 residues. The CDR3: CASSSRGAPNTEAFF. As DNA, the CDR3 is TGTGCCAGCAGCTCTCGGGGGGCGCCGAACACTGAAGCTTTCTTT.

This clonotype was seen more than once but under ten times. The V and J genes are TRBV20-1 and TRBJ2-5, with a tentative D call TRBD1 (6 bases). V gave up 6 bases and J gave up 5 bases, with 13 bases separating them. Germline values: CDR1 DFQATT, CDR2 SNEGSKA (reference sequence). The CDR3 covers 12 residues. The CDR3 coding sequence is TGCAGTGCAAGGACAGTGAGGGAGACCCAGTACTTC. Its protein product is CSARTVRETQYF.

As DNA, the CDR3 is TGTGCCAGCAGTTACGGGGCAGGGCCGATGAACACTGAAGCTTTCTTT. This translates into CASSYGAGPMNTEAFF. The chain carries TRBV28 and TRBJ1-1; TRBD1 might be the D (5 bases). From germline, CDR1 is MDHEN and CDR2 SYDVKM. Trimming removed 4 bases at V and 0 bases at J, with 15 bases between. This CDR3 spans 16 amino acids.

V gene TRBV28 combines with J gene TRBJ1-4; weak D call: TRBD1 (5 bases). The length of the CDR3 is 15 residues. Trimming stripped 4 bases from V and 6 bases from J, with 15 bases between. In germline, CDR1 is MDHEN, CDR2 SYDVKM. The CDR3 DNA reads TGTGCCAGCAGTTCGAGGGTGGACACGCATGAAAAACTGTTTTTT. Translating gives CASSSRVDTHEKLFF.